The T cell receptor beta chain under discussion was sequenced for a study of T-cell memory formation after mild COVID-19. Study in general: TCR clusters mostly belonged to single donors.

This clonotype was found a few times. The antigen is unknown. TCRdb re-called the 5' RACE reads through MiXCR, storing one row per CDR3 protein. The top ten clones hold roughly a fifth of a sample with 240,000 or so distinct CDR3 sequences, around a tenth of them seen once. In germline, CDR1 is SGHAT, CDR2 FQNNGV. This CDR3 comprises 15 residues. V gave up 0 bases and J gave up 0 bases, with 9 bases separating them. Study results and limitations: SARS-CoV-2 specificity was not confirmed for second-wave clones peaking on day 37. Mostly located in CM and EM were contracting CD4+ clones, with contracting CD8+ clones located in EMRA.

Sequenced input: PBMCs or a T cell subset sorted from them (not recorded which). The V call is TRBV11-2, the J call TRBJ2-7; unclear D gene. The sequence came from a man aged 18 to 30 who had mild COVID-19 (a few samples of this study predate the infection). Cell type and time point are not known. CDR3 in amino acids: CASSLDKWSSYEQYF. In nucleotides, the CDR3 is TGTGCCAGCAGCTTAGATAAGTGGAGCTCCTACGAGCAGTACTTC. Using reference TRBV11-2 and TRBJ2-7 for the parts outside the CDR3, the full variable domain is EAGVAQSPRYKIIEKRQSVAFWCNPISGHATLYWYQQILGQGPKLLIQFQNNGVVDDSQLPKDRFSAERLKGVDSTLKIQPAKLEDSAVYLCASSLDKWSSYEQYFGPGTRLTVT.